These 27 T cell receptor beta chains were sequenced from one sample in a study of blood T cell repertoires in COVID-19. Sequenced by immunoSEQ multiplex PCR; TCRdb stores in-frame clones only, minus some. The table includes 230,000 or so clones, 88% detected once. The sequencing input was PBMCs or T cells enriched from blood (not recorded which). Receptors originate from a woman aged 50 to 60 with acute COVID-19.

The genes are TRBV3-1 (or the pseudogene TRBV3-2) and TRBJ2-6, with D unclear. CDR3 length: 18 residues. The germline V gene has CDR1 LGHDT and CDR2 YNNKEL (reference sequence). V was cut by 1 base and J by 0 bases, with 13 bases left in between. CDR3 amino acids: CASSQVPVFYSGANVLTF. The CDR3 DNA reads as TGTGCCAGCAGCCAAGTCCCGGTTTTCTACTCTGGGGCCAACGTCCTGACTTTC.

The chain has TRBV2 and TRBJ2-7, with 9 bases lining up with TRBD1. The V gene's germline CDR1 is SNHLY and CDR2 FYNNEI. The CDR3 is made up of 14 amino acids. V gave up 4 bases and J gave up 3 bases; unmatched junction bases: 4. The CDR3 region has the DNA TGTGCCAGCAGTGGGGACAGGGAAGGCTACGAGCAGTACTTC. Translating gives CASSGDREGYEQYF.

This clone has only one observation. The genes are TRBV28 and TRBJ1-4, with TRBD1 matching 10 bases. Trimming cost V 6 bases and J 6 bases; bases outside gene matches: 4. This CDR3 has 14 amino acids. Germline CDR1 and CDR2: MDHEN and SYDVKM. The CDR3 sequence: CASSPDRGDEKLFF. In nucleotides, the CDR3 is TGTGCCAGCAGCCCGGACAGGGGGGATGAAAAACTGTTTTTT.

The V call is TRBV3-1 (or the pseudogene TRBV3-2), the J call TRBJ2-7; 10 bases fit TRBD1. The CDR3 is 16 amino acids. With V trimmed by 0 bases and J by 6 bases, 8 bases remained unmatched. The germline CDR1 and CDR2 sequences are LGHDT and YNNKEL (reference sequence). The CDR3 DNA reads as TGTGCCAGCAGCCAAGATACCGGACAGGGGGTCGGCGAGCAGTACTTC. Its translation is CASSQDTGQGVGEQYF.

The table lists this clone with a count of one. This chain connects TRBV28 to TRBJ2-2, with D unclear. V dropped 3 bases and J dropped 7 bases, with 9 bases sitting between them. Looked up from germline, CDR1 is MDHEN and CDR2 is SYDVKM. The CDR3 has 13 residues. The CDR3 region is CASSFLVGGELFF. In nucleotides, the CDR3 is TGTGCCAGCAGTTTTTTGGTCGGCGGGGAGCTGTTTTTT.

Written as DNA, the CDR3 is TGTGCCAGCAGCTGGGACAGGGGTTTCGATGAGCAGTTCTTC. Its protein is CASSWDRGFDEQFF. This sequence joins TRBV7-9 and TRBJ2-1; 10 bases fit TRBD1. This CDR3 has 14 residues. Germline loops: CDR1 SEHNR, CDR2 FQNEAQ (reference sequence). Trimming removed 4 bases from V and 8 bases from J; junction bases left unmatched: 5.

As concerns this clone: Other nucleotide sequences from this sample produce the same CDR3. The V and J genes are TRBV27 and TRBJ2-1, with D hard to call. The V gene's germline CDR1 is MNHEY and CDR2 SMNVEV (reference sequence). Trimming left V 0 bases short and J 2 bases short, with 8 bases between. This CDR3 has 15 amino acids. The CDR3 loop reads CASSLSGSPYNEQFF. CDR3 in DNA: TGTGCCAGCAGTTTATCGGGCAGCCCCTACAATGAGCAGTTCTTC.

V is TRBV9 and J is TRBJ2-2, with TRBD1 as a possible D gene (5 bases). V gave up 3 bases and J gave up 7 bases, with 10 bases separating them. CDR1 and CDR2 from the germline V gene are SGDLS and YYNGEE. CDR3 length: 13 residues. The CDR3 reads CASSARTFGELFF. The CDR3 DNA follows: TGTGCCAGCAGCGCCAGGACATTCGGGGAGCTGTTTTTT.

This chain uses TRBV19 with TRBJ1-5, with D hard to call. Germline CDR1 and CDR2: LNHDA and SQIVND (reference sequence). V was clipped by 1 base and J by 4 bases, with 8 bases between them. The CDR3 loop spans 14 amino acids. As DNA, the CDR3 is TGTGCCAGTAGTATAGCGCGGATGAATCAGCCCCAGCATTTT. Protein product: CASSIARMNQPQHF.

The CDR3 loop reads CASGTGAHEQFF. CDR3 bases: TGTGCCAGCGGGACAGGGGCTCATGAGCAGTTCTTC. This rearrangement joins TRBV9 to TRBJ2-1, with 10 bases lining up with TRBD1. The CDR3 has 12 amino acids. J was trimmed by 8 bases and V by 7 bases; bases with no gene match: 3. From germline, CDR1 is SGDLS and CDR2 YYNGEE.

The chain is built from TRBV28 and TRBJ1-3; D not certain. CDR1 is MDHEN and CDR2 is SYDVKM in the germline V gene. Trimming took 2 bases from V and 2 from J, leaving 13 bases between them. The CDR3 has 16 amino acids. CDR3 coding DNA: TGTGCCAGCAGTTTACCGGGGAGCGAAACTGGAAACACCATATATTTT. As protein: CASSLPGSETGNTIYF. Supplemented by reference TRBV28 and TRBJ1-3, the full variable domain reads DVKVTQSSRYLVKRTGEKVFLECVQDMDHENMFWYRQDPGLGLRLIYFSYDVKMKEKGDIPEGYSVSREKKERFSLILESASTNQTSMYLCASSLPGSETGNTIYFGEGSWLTVV.

This clone was observed a handful of times. The gene calls are TRBV28 and TRBJ1-4; 8 bases match TRBD1. The J segment lost 1 base and the V segment lost 8 bases, leaving 3 bases of the junction unmatched. Per the germline V gene, CDR1 is MDHEN and CDR2 is SYDVKM. The CDR3 covers 14 residues. The DNA of the CDR3 is TGTGCCAGCCTCGACAGGGGAACTAATGAAAAACTGTTTTTT. Its protein is CASLDRGTNEKLFF.

The J gene is TRBJ2-7, the V gene TRBV27, with D perhaps matching TRBD2 (6 bases). Germline V gene sequence: CDR1 MNHEY, CDR2 SMNVEV (reference sequence). Trimming stripped 6 bases from V and 0 bases from J, with 12 bases between. The CDR3 length is 14 residues. This CDR3 reads CASRSGRLSYEQYF. In nucleotides, the CDR3 is TGTGCCAGCAGGAGCGGGCGTCTCTCCTACGAGCAGTACTTC.

The V gene is TRBV5-1, the J gene TRBJ2-4; D perhaps matches TRBD1 (5 bases). V lost 2 bases, J lost 4 bases, and 10 bases lay in between. The CDR3 contains 14 residues. Germline loops: CDR1 SGHRS, CDR2 YFSETQ. CDR3 sequence reads: CASSFPDIKNIQYF. CDR3 bases: TGCGCCAGCAGCTTCCCGGACATAAAAAACATTCAGTACTTC.

The CDR3 region is CASQQGGWGLSTDTQYF. In DNA, the CDR3 is TGTGCCAGCCAACAGGGAGGGTGGGGACTCAGCACAGATACGCAGTATTTT. J is TRBJ2-3 and V is TRBV7-9, with a weak D call TRBD2 (7 bases). The CDR3 runs 17 residues. The germline V and J ends were trimmed by 8 bases and 0 bases, with 21 bases remaining between them. CDR1 and CDR2 (germline): SEHNR, FQNEAQ (reference sequence).

The V call is TRBV7-9, the J call TRBJ1-2; TRBD1 aligns across 9 bases. With V trimmed by 4 bases and J by 5 bases, 11 bases remained unmatched. This CDR3 contains 16 residues. The germline CDR1 and CDR2 sequences are SEHNR and FQNEAQ (reference sequence). The CDR3 DNA is TGTGCCAGCAGCTCGGACAGGGGCCTAGTTTTGTATGGCTACACCTTC. This translates into CASSSDRGLVLYGYTF.

The chain couples TRBV28 to TRBJ1-6; D gene ambiguous. Germline-derived CDR1 and CDR2 are MDHEN and SYDVKM. The CDR3 consists of 13 residues. Trimming cost V 6 bases and J 10 bases, with 13 bases left between them. The CDR3 DNA is TGTGCCAGCAGCCGGGTAGTTCGATCACCCCTCCACTTT. As protein: CASSRVVRSPLHF.

This clone was seen a handful of times. V and J are TRBV24-1 and TRBJ2-7, with 7 bases matching TRBD2. The V gene's germline CDR1 is KGHDR and CDR2 SFDVKD. The CDR3 contains 17 residues. Trimming removed 3 bases from V and 0 bases from J; junction bases left unmatched: 10. CDR3 coding DNA: TGTGCCACCAGTGATCCGAAAAGCGGGGCGAGCTCCTACGAGCAGTACTTC. This encodes CATSDPKSGASSYEQYF.

The chain has TRBV5-4 and TRBJ1-6, with no clear D. Between the trimmed V and J ends, which lost 3 bases and 7 bases, there was a span of 8 bases. The length of the CDR3 is 13 residues. The V gene's germline CDR1 is SGHNT and CDR2 YYREEE (reference sequence). The CDR3 loop reads CASSYSPNSPLHF. In DNA, the CDR3 is TGTGCCAGCAGCTACAGCCCAAATTCACCCCTCCACTTT.

V is TRBV4-2 and J is TRBJ1-1, with D unresolved. The CDR3 totals 15 residues. V gave up 0 bases and J gave up 10 bases, with 18 bases separating them. The V gene's germline CDR1 is LGHNA and CDR2 YNFKEQ. The CDR3 DNA follows: TGTGCCAGCAGCCAAGAGGGGTCTTCGAGGGTGGGAGCTTTCTTT. It codes for CASSQEGSSRVGAFF.

The genes are TRBV27 and TRBJ2-1; TRBD2 agrees at 8 bases. CDR3 size: 15 residues. The germline CDR1 and CDR2 sequences are MNHEY and SMNVEV (reference sequence). V lost 10 bases and J lost 9; bases outside the gene matches: 17. DNA of the CDR3: TGTGCCACCCCCCCCGGGACTAGGTCCTCATGTGAGCAGTTCTTC. Its translation: CATPPGTRSSCEQFF.

This chain links TRBV27 with TRBJ1-2, with TRBD1 matching over 8 bases. With V trimmed by 2 bases and J by 4 bases, 6 bases remained unmatched. There are 15 residues in the CDR3. Germline V gene data show CDR1 as MNHEY and CDR2 as SMNVEV (reference sequence). The CDR3 spells CASSLNRGELYGYTF. The CDR3 nucleotides read TGTGCCAGCAGTTTAAACAGGGGGGAACTCTATGGCTACACCTTC.

The V gene is TRBV27, the J gene TRBJ2-3; possibly TRBD2 for D (5 bases). CDR1 and CDR2 (germline): MNHEY, SMNVEV (reference sequence). Trimming took 0 bases from V and 6 from J, leaving 16 bases between them. The CDR3 totals 16 residues. CDR3 bases: TGTGCCAGCAGTTTATCTCCTGTGGGGAGTGGGGATACGCAGTATTTT. Residues: CASSLSPVGSGDTQYF.

The chain is built from TRBV28 and TRBJ2-6; D unclear. Germline V CDR1 and CDR2: MDHEN, SYDVKM. The V end lost 6 bases, the J end lost 0 bases, and 12 bases lay between the germline ends. The CDR3 covers 16 residues. For the CDR3, the DNA is TGTGCCAGCAGCCAAACATGGTTCTCTGGGGCCAACGTCCTGACTTTC. As protein: CASSQTWFSGANVLTF. The full variable domain, in which reference TRBV28 and TRBJ2-6 provide the parts outside the CDR3, is DVKVTQSSRYLVKRTGEKVFLECVQDMDHENMFWYRQDPGLGLRLIYFSYDVKMKEKGDIPEGYSVSREKKERFSLILESASTNQTSMYLCASSQTWFSGANVLTFGAGSRLTVL.

The genes are TRBV28 and TRBJ2-3; D possibly corresponds to TRBD1 (6 bases). From germline, CDR1 is MDHEN and CDR2 SYDVKM. Trimming removed 1 base from V and 5 bases from J, with 10 bases in between. This CDR3 spans 14 amino acids. The chain's CDR3 is CASSLLQGLDTQYF. The CDR3 coding sequence is TGTGCCAGCAGTTTATTACAGGGATTAGATACGCAGTATTTT.

The chain carries TRBV5-1 and TRBJ2-1, with D possibly TRBD2 on 6 matching bases. V shed 1 base and J shed 7 bases, with 15 bases lying between them. The CDR3 runs 15 residues. CDR1 SGHRS and CDR2 YFSETQ come from the germline V gene. Here the CDR3 DNA reads TGCGCCAGCAGCTTGTTCAGGGCGGGAAGTAATGAGCAGTTCTTC. Protein sequence: CASSLFRAGSNEQFF.

The count of this clone is one. The V gene is TRBV24-1, the J gene TRBJ1-1, with D perhaps TRBD1 (5 bases). CDR3 length: 13 residues. Looked up from germline, CDR1 is KGHDR and CDR2 is SFDVKD. The V end was cut by 7 bases, the J end by 1 base, with 9 bases between. CDR3 DNA: TGTGCCACCAGGCCGGGGGGGAACACTGAAGCTTTCTTT. This sequence encodes CATRPGGNTEAFF.